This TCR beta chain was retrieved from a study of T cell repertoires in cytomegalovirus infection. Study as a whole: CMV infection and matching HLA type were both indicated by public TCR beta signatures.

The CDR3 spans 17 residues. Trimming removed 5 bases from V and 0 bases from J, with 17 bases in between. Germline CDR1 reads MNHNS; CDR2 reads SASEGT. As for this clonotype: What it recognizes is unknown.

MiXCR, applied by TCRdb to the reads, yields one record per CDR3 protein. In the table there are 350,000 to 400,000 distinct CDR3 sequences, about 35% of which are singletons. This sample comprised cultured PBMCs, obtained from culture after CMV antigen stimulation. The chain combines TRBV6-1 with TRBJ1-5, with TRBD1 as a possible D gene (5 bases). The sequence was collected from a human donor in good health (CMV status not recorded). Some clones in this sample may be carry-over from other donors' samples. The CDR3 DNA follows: TGTGCCAGCAGTACGGTTCAGGGACTCTATAGCAATCAGCCCCAGCATTTT. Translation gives CASSTVQGLYSNQPQHF.